This is a list of T cell receptor beta chains from one sample in a study of T-cell reconstitution after alpha-beta-depleted transplantation in children. TCRdb redid the calling of the PCR reads with MiXCR, one entry per CDR3 protein. The profile covers approximately 300,000 distinct CDR3 sequences, with roughly 9.1% appearing a single time and just under 7.5% taken by the ten largest. The source was PBMCs, collected before TCRalphabeta/CD19-depleted stem cell transplant. The origin of the receptors is a boy younger than two with acute myeloid leukemia, due to receive a stem cell transplant. Each CDR3 is given with its conserved first and last residue. Fields, in order: V gene, clone size, D gene, J gene, CDR3 protein, CDR3 DNA. A D gene is named only where the DNA matches it firmly. Only some rows state a clone size, as once, few, many or a class for expanded clones.

TRBV28	many	-	TRBJ2-5	CASSLSGLALGETQYF	TGTGCCAGCAGTTTATCTGGGCTAGCACTGGGAGAGACCCAGTACTTC
TRBV29-1	many	TRBD1	TRBJ2-3	CSVERGQGIPDTQYF	TGCAGCGTTGAACGGGGACAGGGGATCCCAGATACGCAGTATTTT
TRBV20-1	few	TRBD2	TRBJ2-7	CSARQGLADAGSYEQYF	TGCAGTGCAAGACAAGGACTAGCCGACGCCGGTTCCTACGAGCAGTACTTC
TRBV3-1	many	-	TRBJ2-7	CASSQLVGGPYEQYF	TGTGCCAGCAGCCAACTAGTGGGAGGACCCTACGAGCAGTACTTC
TRBV28	many	-	TRBJ1-4	CASLPGGGLREKLFF	TGTGCCAGCCTCCCCGGGGGGGGCTTACGTGAAAAACTGTTTTTT
TRBV18	-	TRBD2	TRBJ2-3	CASSPLAGATITDTQYF	TGTGCCAGCTCACCACTAGCGGGAGCTACCATCACAGATACGCAGTATTTT
TRBV6-1	many	-	TRBJ1-2	CASSQAYNYGYTF	TGTGCCAGCAGTCAGGCGTATAACTATGGCTACACCTTC
TRBV7-9	many	-	TRBJ1-2	CASSLGGEYGYTF	TGTGCCAGCAGCTTAGGGGGGGAGTATGGCTACACCTTC
TRBV27	many	-	TRBJ2-1	CASSLAPGTEFHEQFF	TGTGCCAGCAGTTTAGCCCCCGGGACGGAGTTCCATGAGCAGTTCTTC
TRBV28	many	-	TRBJ1-2	CASSHYGYTF	TGTGCCAGCAGTCACTATGGCTACACCTTC
TRBV20-1	many	-	TRBJ1-2	CSADRGYTF	TGCAGTGCTGACAGGGGCTACACCTTC
TRBV6-2/TRBV6-3	-	-	TRBJ1-5	CASIATRDTRRLNQPQHF	TGTGCCAGCATCGCTACACGGGACACAAGACGGCTTAATCAGCCCCAGCATTTT
TRBV10-3	many	TRBD2	TRBJ2-5	CAISERLAGKETQYF	TGTGCCATCAGTGAGAGGCTAGCGGGGAAAGAGACCCAGTACTTC
TRBV6-5	many	-	TRBJ2-2	CASSYDENTGELFF	TGTGCCAGCAGTTACGACGAGAACACCGGGGAGCTGTTTTTT
TRBV20-1	many	TRBD1	TRBJ2-3	CSAVGQVTDTQYF	TGCAGTGCTGTAGGACAGGTCACAGATACGCAGTATTTT
TRBV12-3/TRBV12-4	many	-	TRBJ2-6	CASLNTGANVLTF	TGTGCCAGCCTTAACACTGGGGCCAACGTCCTGACTTTC
TRBV15	many	-	TRBJ2-1	CATSRREGPPYNEQFF	TGTGCCACCAGCCGTCGGGAAGGGCCCCCCTACAATGAGCAGTTCTTC
TRBV7-9	many	TRBD2	TRBJ2-7	CASSLERGVYEQYF	TGTGCCAGCAGCTTAGAGCGGGGGGTCTACGAGCAGTACTTC
TRBV4-1	many	-	TRBJ2-5	CASSPDLTQETQYF	TGCGCCAGCAGCCCAGATCTTACCCAAGAGACCCAGTACTTC
TRBV7-9	many	-	TRBJ1-4	CASSLAMWTSEKLFF	TGTGCCAGCAGCTTAGCAATGTGGACCTCAGAAAAACTGTTTTTT
TRBV18	many	-	TRBJ1-5	CASSPGAEPQHF	TGTGCCAGCTCACCAGGGGCAGAGCCCCAGCATTTT
TRBV24-1	-	-	TRBJ2-5	CATSDTGTRSRTQYF	TGTGCCACCAGTGACACCGGGACCCGGTCGAGGACCCAGTACTTC
TRBV7-2	many	TRBD1	TRBJ1-5	CASSPTGKSNQPQHF	TGTGCCAGCAGCCCGACAGGGAAAAGCAATCAGCCCCAGCATTTT
TRBV5-1	-	-	TRBJ2-7	CASSSRQYEQYF	TGCGCCAGCAGCTCCAGACAGTACGAGCAGTACTTC
TRBV7-2	many	-	TRBJ1-1	CASSRSGPYTEAFF	TGTGCCAGCAGCCGCTCAGGGCCTTACACTGAAGCTTTCTTT
TRBV12-3/TRBV12-4	many	TRBD2	TRBJ2-4	CASSPFLPGRATKNIQYF	TGTGCCAGCAGTCCCTTCTTACCGGGGAGGGCCACCAAAAACATTCAGTACTTC
TRBV7-9	many	-	TRBJ2-1	CASSARLGGLEQFF	TGTGCCAGCAGCGCCCGACTAGGAGGACTTGAGCAGTTCTTC
TRBV15	-	-	TRBJ2-3	CATSRVLTDTQYF	TGTGCCACCAGCAGAGTTTTAACAGATACGCAGTATTTT
TRBV5-1	many	-	TRBJ2-1	CASSHNYNEQFF	TGCGCCAGCAGCCATAATTACAATGAGCAGTTCTTC
TRBV15	few	-	TRBJ2-3	CATSRDKGYTDTQYF	TGTGCCACCAGCAGAGATAAAGGTTACACAGATACGCAGTATTTT
TRBV5-1	few	-	TRBJ1-2	CASTPSGSRDGYTF	TGCGCCAGCACCCCCTCGGGCAGTCGAGATGGCTACACCTTC
TRBV29-1	many	-	TRBJ2-1	CSVVGPEQFF	TGCAGCGTTGTAGGTCCGGAGCAGTTCTTC
TRBV7-9	few	-	TRBJ2-2	CASSLPRGANTGELFF	TGTGCCAGCAGCTTACCACGTGGGGCCAACACCGGGGAGCTGTTTTTT
TRBV7-9	many	-	TRBJ2-5	CASSSWGEETQYF	TGTGCCAGCAGCTCTTGGGGAGAAGAGACCCAGTACTTC
TRBV3-1	many	-	TRBJ1-4	CASSHRGLGEEKLFF	TGTGCCAGCAGCCACAGGGGCCTGGGGGAGGAAAAACTGTTTTTT
TRBV6-5	few	TRBD2	TRBJ2-1	CASSSLAGDYNEQFF	TGTGCCAGCAGTTCTCTAGCGGGAGACTACAATGAGCAGTTCTTC
TRBV12-3/TRBV12-4	-	TRBD1	TRBJ2-5	CASSPRGQGWATQYF	TGTGCCAGCAGTCCCCGGGGACAGGGGTGGGCGACCCAGTACTTC
TRBV10-3	few	TRBD1	TRBJ2-7	CAIRGTGRSYEQYF	TGTGCCATCAGGGGGACAGGGAGGTCCTACGAGCAGTACTTC
TRBV12-3/TRBV12-4	few	-	TRBJ2-7	CASTQSPVLEIGYEQYF	TGTGCCAGCACCCAGAGCCCCGTTCTAGAGATCGGGTACGAGCAGTACTTC
TRBV20-1	many	TRBD2	TRBJ2-2	CAGRVTGELFF	TGCGCTGGGAGGGTCACCGGGGAGCTGTTTTTT
TRBV28	many	-	TRBJ2-2	CASSWTFGTGELFF	TGTGCCAGCAGTTGGACCTTTGGGACCGGGGAGCTGTTTTTT